The entry below describes one T cell receptor beta chain. Its antigen remains unidentified. PCR used 60 Vbeta primers and 13 Jbeta primers. Assay used: immunoSEQ multiplex PCR; TCRdb lists only in-frame clones, some missing. This sample has 210,000 or so clones, with approximately 80% found just once. These data belong to a study of cytomegalovirus exposure and HLA in healthy donors. General study points: Near-uniform donor sequencing depth was presumed by presence/absence analyses.

Looked up from germline, CDR1 is SGHTS and CDR2 is YDEGEE. V lost 2 bases to trimming and J lost 14 bases, with 11 bases between them. The length of the CDR3 is 12 residues. The chain combines TRBV5-8 with TRBJ1-6; D call uncertain. The receptor comes from a boy younger than 10 in good health and CMV-seronegative. Sequencing used PBMCs. The CDR3 loop reads CASSFVFPTLHF. The CDR3 DNA reads TGTGCCAGCAGCTTTGTTTTTCCCACCCTCCACTTT.